This passage covers 24 T cell receptor beta chains from one sample sequenced in a study of monozygotic twins with cystic fibrosis. Data came from immunoSEQ multiplex PCR; TCRdb stores just in-frame clones and leaves some out. The sample lists over 20,000 clones, around 97% occurring once. What was sequenced was blood. The receptor set was obtained from a girl under 18 with cystic fibrosis.

The rearrangement links TRBV25-1 to TRBJ1-2; D might be TRBD1 (5 bases). CDR1 and CDR2 (germline): MGHDK, SYGVNS. V shed 0 bases and J shed 2 bases, with 10 bases lying between them. The CDR3 extends over 15 amino acids. The CDR3 reads CASSEYVKGNYGYTF. The CDR3 DNA follows: TGTGCCAGCAGTGAATATGTGAAGGGGAACTATGGCTACACCTTC.

V usage is TRBV27 and J usage is TRBJ1-5, with 10 bases fitting TRBD1. This CDR3 contains 17 residues. V gave up 6 bases and J gave up 2 bases; unmatched junction bases: 10. Germline V gives CDR1 MNHEY, CDR2 SMNVEV (reference sequence). CDR3: CASRPISGTGGNQPQHF. CDR3 DNA sequence: TGTGCCAGCAGGCCGATCTCCGGGACAGGGGGCAATCAGCCCCAGCATTTT.

The rearrangement links TRBV7-2 to TRBJ1-1; D may be TRBD1 (6 bases). With 4 bases removed from V and 1 base from J, the gap between germline ends came to 10 bases. Germline CDR1 and CDR2: SGHTA and FQGNSA. The CDR3 spans 14 residues. The CDR3, as DNA: TGTGCCAGCAGCTCCGGGACAAGGAACACTGAAGCTTTCTTT. Translated: CASSSGTRNTEAFF.

This chain joins TRBV7-2 and TRBJ2-7, with 11 bases fitting TRBD2. The CDR3 runs to 15 residues. V dropped 5 bases and J dropped 6; count of bases not matched to a gene: 9. Germline V CDR1 and CDR2: SGHTA, FQGNSA. The CDR3 sequence is CASSLTSGTRGEQYF. In DNA form, the CDR3 reads TGTGCCAGCAGCCTGACTAGCGGGACAAGGGGCGAGCAGTACTTC. Full variable domain (outside the CDR3, taken from reference TRBV7-2 and TRBJ2-7): GAGVSQSPSNKVTEKGKDVELRCDPISGHTALYWYRQSLGQGLEFLIYFQGNSAPDKSGLPSDRFSAERTGGSVSTLTIQRTQQEDSAVYLCASSLTSGTRGEQYFGPGTRLTVT.

The rearrangement joins TRBV6-5 to TRBJ1-4, with D unresolved. Trimming left V 2 bases short and J 9 bases short, with 13 bases between. Germline V gene data show CDR1 as MNHEY and CDR2 as SVGAGI. The CDR3 is 14 residues long. The CDR3 protein is CASSYEARVQKLFF. CDR3 sequence (DNA): TGTGCCAGCAGTTACGAGGCCCGGGTTCAAAAACTGTTTTTT.

On this clone: A read error may account for a junction end that differs from germline. The chain carries TRBV2 and TRBJ2-3; D perhaps matches TRBD2 (6 bases). CDR3 length equals 10 residues. Germline assignment: CDR1 SNHLY and CDR2 FYNNEI. DNA for the CDR3: TGTGCCAGCAGTGTAAGCGGGCTGGTTTTT. It codes for CASSVSGLVF.

This chain connects TRBV7-2 to TRBJ2-1; possibly TRBD1 for D (6 bases). The CDR3 has 15 amino acids. The germline V and J ends were trimmed by 2 bases and 10 bases, with 18 bases remaining between them. Germline V gene data show CDR1 as SGHTA and CDR2 as FQGNSA. The CDR3 DNA sequence: TGTGCCAGCAGCTTATACTGGACAGCTACGATCGAGCAGTTCTTC. Translating it yields CASSLYWTATIEQFF.

This clone has just one count. The genes are TRBV6-5 and TRBJ1-5; D is perhaps TRBD1 (5 bases). V was pared by 0 bases and J by 7 bases, with 7 bases between. CDR3 length: 13 amino acids. The germline CDR1 and CDR2 sequences are MNHEY and SVGAGI. CDR3 sequence (DNA): TGTGCCAGCAGTTACTCTTGGGGGCAGCCCCAGCATTTT. Residues: CASSYSWGQPQHF.

This clone has a single count. This chain joins TRBV2 and TRBJ2-1; TRBD1 matches 7 bases. Looked up from germline, CDR1 is SNHLY and CDR2 is FYNNEI. The V segment lost 6 bases and the J segment 0 bases; nucleotides outside the gene matches: 2. The CDR3 consists of 14 residues. This CDR3 reads CASRRTGSYNEQFF. The CDR3 DNA reads as TGTGCCAGCAGGAGGACAGGCTCCTACAATGAGCAGTTCTTC.

This clone has a single count. V is TRBV7-2 and J is TRBJ1-1; D ambiguous. This CDR3 spans 13 amino acids. In germline, CDR1 is SGHTA, CDR2 FQGNSA. V was cut by 1 base and J by 4 bases, with 7 bases left in between. The CDR3, as DNA: TGTGCCAGCAGCTTAGGGGTACGCACTGAAGCTTTCTTT. Translated, it gives CASSLGVRTEAFF.

In its sample, this clone was seen once. The chain recombines TRBV6-5 with TRBJ1-2, with D unclear. Germline V gene lookup returns CDR1 MNHEY and CDR2 SVGAGI. CDR3 length: 15 amino acids. V lost 1 base and J lost 8, with 17 bases in between. In nucleotides, the CDR3 is TGTGCCAGCAGTTACTTCAAAAACCCCATGGGCGGCTACACCTTC. It yields the protein CASSYFKNPMGGYTF.

CDR3: CAARDRPSTNEKLFF. Written as DNA, the CDR3 is TGTGCAGCGCGGGACAGACCTTCAACTAATGAAAAACTGTTTTTT. V gene TRBV30 combines with J gene TRBJ1-4; 7 nucleotides line up with TRBD1. The germline CDR1 and CDR2 sequences are GTSNPN and SVGIG (reference sequence). CDR3 length: 15 residues.

This chain uses TRBV5-6 with TRBJ1-2, with a possible D match to TRBD1 (6 bases). CDR3 length equals 14 residues. Trimming stripped 4 bases from V and 3 bases from J, with 13 bases between. Germline V CDR1 and CDR2: SGHDT, YYEEEE. The CDR3 DNA reads TGTGCCAGCAGCCCTGGGGGGCTTTACTATGGCTACACCTTC. Residues: CASSPGGLYYGYTF.

This chain joins TRBV30 and TRBJ1-1; 7 bases fit TRBD1. The germline gives CDR1 GTSNPN, CDR2 SVGIG (reference sequence). CDR3 length: 15 residues. The ends lost 1 base at V and 6 bases at J; junction bases unmatched: 11. CDR3 DNA sequence: TGTGCCTGGAGTGCCGGACAGGTGCTTAACGCTGAAGCTTTCTTT. It specifies CAWSAGQVLNAEAFF.

This chain links TRBV9 with TRBJ2-5; 7 nucleotides align to TRBD2. CDR3 length: 14 amino acids. Germline V gene sequence: CDR1 SGDLS, CDR2 YYNGEE. V was pared by 0 bases and J by 4 bases, with 3 bases of the junction left unmatched. CDR3 coding DNA: TGTGCCAGCAGCGTAGGACTAGCTCCAGAGACCCAGTACTTC. This encodes CASSVGLAPETQYF.

The chain recombines TRBV9 with TRBJ1-3; 7 nucleotides agree with TRBD1. The V gene's germline CDR1 is SGDLS and CDR2 YYNGEE. Unmatched junction bases numbered 4, after V lost 4 bases and J lost 0 bases. The CDR3 is 15 amino acids. CDR3 in DNA: TGTGCCAGCAGCCCCAGGGGGGCCTCTGGAAACACCATATATTTT. It is translated as CASSPRGASGNTIYF.

The chain uses TRBV5-5 and TRBJ1-1; perhaps TRBD1 as D (5 bases). CDR1 SGHKS and CDR2 YYEKEE come from the germline V gene (reference sequence). This CDR3 is built from 16 residues. V lost 4 bases and J lost 0, with 16 bases in between. The CDR3 nucleotides are TGTGCCAGCAGCCTGGGTCTCGGGGGGATGAACACTGAAGCTTTCTTT. Translation: CASSLGLGGMNTEAFF.

V usage is TRBV5-6 and J usage is TRBJ2-1; D uncertain. Between the trimmed V and J ends, which lost 0 bases and 4 bases, there was a span of 5 bases. The CDR3 is 13 amino acids. Germline-derived CDR1 and CDR2 are SGHDT and YYEEEE. The CDR3 loop reads CASSLVPYNEQFF. The CDR3 bases are TGTGCCAGCAGCTTGGTTCCTTACAATGAGCAGTTCTTC.

The chain joins TRBV19 to TRBJ2-1, with TRBD1 identical over 11 bases. V lost 5 bases to trimming and J lost 9 bases; unmatched junction nucleotides: 3. The CDR3 spans 13 residues. Germline V gene data show CDR1 as LNHDA and CDR2 as SQIVND (reference sequence). CDR3 sequence reads: CASSWTGGGEQFF. Written as DNA, the CDR3 is TGTGCCAGTAGTTGGACAGGGGGCGGTGAGCAGTTCTTC.

The chain recombines TRBV7-2 with TRBJ1-2, with TRBD1 matching over 9 bases. Looked up from germline, CDR1 is SGHTA and CDR2 is FQGNSA. Germline trimming cut 5 bases from V and 7 bases from J; bases unmatched to any gene: 11. This CDR3 spans 15 amino acids. CDR3 in amino acids: CASSRSPGQGSGYTF. CDR3 nucleotide sequence: TGTGCCAGCAGCAGAAGTCCGGGACAGGGTTCTGGCTACACCTTC.

V is TRBV4-3 and J is TRBJ1-1, with 7 positions matching TRBD1. Germline values: CDR1 LGHNA, CDR2 YSLEER. The junction had 7 bases not matched to a gene; V was cut back by 3 bases and J by 0 bases. The CDR3 is 16 amino acids. The CDR3 nucleotides read TGCGCCAGCAGCCAGGCTCCGGACAGGATGAACACTGAAGCTTTCTTT. Translated, it gives CASSQAPDRMNTEAFF.

This chain uses TRBV30 with TRBJ2-1; D gene unclear. The V gene's germline CDR1 is GTSNPN and CDR2 SVGIG (reference sequence). This CDR3 has 13 amino acids. The ends were cut back, 0 bases at V and 5 bases at J, with 8 bases in the middle. CDR3 sequence reads: CAWSVLYHNEQFF. The CDR3 DNA follows: TGTGCCTGGAGTGTACTTTACCACAATGAGCAGTTCTTC. The complete variable domain, with remaining parts taken from reference TRBV30 and TRBJ2-1, reads SQTIHQWPATLVQPVGSPLSLECTVEGTSNPNLYWYRQAAGRGLQLLFYSVGIGQISSEVPQNLSASRPQDRQFILSSKKLLLSDSGFYLCAWSVLYHNEQFFGPGTRLTVL.

The CDR3 sequence is CASRGSTGRWETQYF. The CDR3 bases are TGTGCCAGCAGAGGTTCGACAGGGAGGTGGGAGACCCAGTACTTC. The chain carries TRBV6-5 and TRBJ2-5, with a possible D match to TRBD1 (7 bases). This CDR3 comprises 15 residues. CDR1 is MNHEY and CDR2 is SVGAGI in the germline V gene. Trimming cost V 6 bases and J 5 bases, with 19 bases left between them.

This clone was counted a single time. The V and J genes are TRBV11-2 and TRBJ2-5; D may be TRBD2 (5 bases). V was trimmed by 0 bases and J by 5 bases, leaving 10 bases between them. CDR1 and CDR2 from the germline V gene are SGHAT and FQNNGV. CDR3 length: 14 amino acids. The CDR3 spells CASSLDLLGETQYF. The CDR3 DNA reads TGTGCCAGCAGCTTAGATTTACTAGGGGAGACCCAGTACTTC.